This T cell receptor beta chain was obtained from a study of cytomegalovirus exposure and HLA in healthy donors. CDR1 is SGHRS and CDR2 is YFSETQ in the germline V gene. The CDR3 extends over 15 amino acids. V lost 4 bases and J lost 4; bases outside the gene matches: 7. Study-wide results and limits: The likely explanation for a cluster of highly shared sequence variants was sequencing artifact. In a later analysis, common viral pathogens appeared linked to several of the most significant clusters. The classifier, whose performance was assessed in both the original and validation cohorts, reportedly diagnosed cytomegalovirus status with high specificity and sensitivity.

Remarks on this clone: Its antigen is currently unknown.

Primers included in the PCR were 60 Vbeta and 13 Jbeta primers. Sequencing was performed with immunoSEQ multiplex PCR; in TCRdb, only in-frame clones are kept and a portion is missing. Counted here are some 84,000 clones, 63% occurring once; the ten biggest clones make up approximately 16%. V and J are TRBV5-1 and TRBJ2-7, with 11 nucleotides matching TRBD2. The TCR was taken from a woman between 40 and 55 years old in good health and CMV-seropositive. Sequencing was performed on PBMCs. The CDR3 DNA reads TGCGCCAGCAGCGGGGGACTAGCGGTGATATACGAGCAGTACTTC. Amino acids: CASSGGLAVIYEQYF. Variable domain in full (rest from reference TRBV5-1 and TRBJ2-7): KAGVTQTPRYLIKTRGQQVTLSCSPISGHRSVSWYQQTPGQGLQFLFEYFSETQRNKGNFPGRFSGRQFSNSRSEMNVSTLELGDSALYLCASSGGLAVIYEQYFGPGTRLTVT.